This T cell receptor (beta chain) emerged from a study of monozygotic twins with inflammatory bowel disease. Study-level points and caveats: Those with IBD had lower TCRbeta diversity (inverse Simpson) than their healthy co-twins did. What may have added variability to patient repertoires is that immunosuppressive treatments differed.

Germline CDR1 is SGHKS and CDR2 is YYEKEE (reference sequence). The CDR3 runs to 14 residues. Comments on this clonotype: Antigen specificity is unknown.

It was 3,500 to 4,000 ng of total RNA that each TCR library used. cDNA encoding TCRalpha and TCRbeta underwent two nested PCRs of 16 and 9 cycles, each of which was followed by bead purification. TCRdb reworked the 5' RACE reads into one entry per CDR3 protein, no DNA. The sample holds about 350,000 distinct CDR3 sequences. The sequenced material came from blood. The TCR originated in a human donor with ulcerative colitis or Crohn's disease, or a healthy co-twin of an affected twin (not recorded which). The chain uses TRBV5-5 and TRBJ1-2. The CDR3 here is CASKGLDTVYGYTF.